These T cell receptor beta chains were read from a single sample in a study of beta chain features in type 1 diabetes. The table came from immunoSEQ multiplex PCR; TCRdb's copy has only in-frame clones and leaves some out. The table lists 130,000 to 150,000 clones, around 13% of them singletons, with around 1.4% in the top ten. The sequencing sample was made of central memory CD4+ T cells from blood. All receptors derive from a man aged 18 to 29 with type 1 diabetes. CDR3s include the opening cysteine and the closing phenylalanine or tryptophan. Each record gives: clone size, CDR3 length, J gene, D gene, V gene, CDR3 DNA, CDR3 protein. D genes are given only for firm matches. Size is stated for part of the rows, as once, few or many counts, or as a class when the clone is expanded.

abundance: few
len: 13
j_gene: TRBJ1-1
d_gene: NA
v_gene: TRBV7-2
CDR3nt: TGTGCCAGCAGCTTACAAGGTGATCTTGAAGCTTTCTTT
CDR3aa: CASSLQGDLEAFF

abundance: few
len: 13
j_gene: TRBJ1-1
d_gene: NA
v_gene: TRBV9
CDR3nt: TGTGCCAGCAGCGTAGGTGAGAGGGGCCCGGCTTTCTTT
CDR3aa: CASSVGERGPAFF

abundance: many
len: 12
j_gene: TRBJ2-2
d_gene: NA
v_gene: TRBV13
CDR3nt: TGTGCCAGCAGCCCCCGAGCCGGGGAGCTGTTTTTT
CDR3aa: CASSPRAGELFF

abundance: NA
len: 18
j_gene: TRBJ2-1
d_gene: TRBD2
v_gene: TRBV2
CDR3nt: TGTGCCAGCCGCCGCGCTAGCGGGGGCCCTAGCTCCTACAATGAGCAGTTCTTC
CDR3aa: CASRRASGGPSSYNEQFF

abundance: many
len: 18
j_gene: TRBJ1-2
d_gene: TRBD1
v_gene: TRBV5-1
CDR3nt: TGCGCCAGCAGCTTCGGCCCGGGACAGCTAAGTCTTTCCTATGGCTACACCTTC
CDR3aa: CASSFGPGQLSLSYGYTF

abundance: NA
len: 15
j_gene: TRBJ2-5
d_gene: TRBD2
v_gene: TRBV11-2
CDR3nt: TGTGCCAGCAACTTAGCGGGGGACTACCGAGAGACCCAGTACTTC
CDR3aa: CASNLAGDYRETQYF

abundance: few
len: 14
j_gene: TRBJ2-4
d_gene: NA
v_gene: TRBV18
CDR3nt: TGTGCCAGCTCACCAGGGGCCCCCAAAAACATTCAGTACTTC
CDR3aa: CASSPGAPKNIQYF

abundance: many
len: 16
j_gene: TRBJ1-6
d_gene: NA
v_gene: TRBV5-1
CDR3nt: TGCGCCAGCAGCCAACGGGTGGGATTTAATAATTCACCCCTCCACTTT
CDR3aa: CASSQRVGFNNSPLHF

abundance: many
len: 14
j_gene: TRBJ2-7
d_gene: NA
v_gene: TRBV28
CDR3nt: TGTGCCAGCAGTTTAAGCTGGCCCACCTACGAGCAGTACTTC
CDR3aa: CASSLSWPTYEQYF

abundance: few
len: 12
j_gene: TRBJ2-7
d_gene: NA
v_gene: TRBV5-1
CDR3nt: TGCGCCAGCAGCTTGGAGGCAGCCGAGCAGTACTTC
CDR3aa: CASSLEAAEQYF

abundance: NA
len: 14
j_gene: TRBJ2-7
d_gene: NA
v_gene: TRBV28
CDR3nt: TGTGCCAGCAGCCGAGGAGGAGGGTCCTACGAGCAGTACTTC
CDR3aa: CASSRGGGSYEQYF

abundance: few
len: 13
j_gene: TRBJ2-3
d_gene: NA
v_gene: TRBV5-1
CDR3nt: TGCGCCAGCAGCTGGGCCGGAGCAGATACGCAGTATTTT
CDR3aa: CASSWAGADTQYF

abundance: NA
len: 12
j_gene: TRBJ1-2
d_gene: NA
v_gene: TRBV6-5
CDR3nt: TGTGCCAGCAGGTCGGGGGTTAATGGCTACACCTTC
CDR3aa: CASRSGVNGYTF

abundance: NA
len: 15
j_gene: TRBJ1-6
d_gene: TRBD1
v_gene: TRBV7-9
CDR3nt: TGTGCCAGCAGCTTAGCCACAGGGGGTAATTCACCCCTCCACTTT
CDR3aa: CASSLATGGNSPLHF

abundance: NA
len: 14
j_gene: TRBJ2-7
d_gene: NA
v_gene: TRBV7-6
CDR3nt: TGTGCCAGCAGCTTAGGCGGGTTGGGTGACGAGCAGTACTTC
CDR3aa: CASSLGGLGDEQYF

abundance: NA
len: 11
j_gene: TRBJ2-1
d_gene: NA
v_gene: TRBV29-1
CDR3nt: TGCAGCGTTGCGGGCTCGAGAGAGCAGTTCTTC
CDR3aa: CSVAGSREQFF

abundance: once
len: 12
j_gene: TRBJ1-2
d_gene: NA
v_gene: TRBV6-1
CDR3nt: TGTGCCAGCAGTTCCCAGGGGATCTTGAGCACCTTC
CDR3aa: CASSSQGILSTF

abundance: few
len: 13
j_gene: TRBJ2-5
d_gene: TRBD2
v_gene: TRBV7-9
CDR3nt: TGTGCCAGCAGCCTGGGACTAGTGGAGACCCAGTACTTC
CDR3aa: CASSLGLVETQYF

abundance: NA
len: 13
j_gene: TRBJ1-2
d_gene: NA
v_gene: TRBV19
CDR3nt: TGTGCCAGTAGTGAGGACAGAAAATATGGCTACACCTTC
CDR3aa: CASSEDRKYGYTF

abundance: NA
len: 13
j_gene: TRBJ1-2
d_gene: TRBD1
v_gene: TRBV6-6
CDR3nt: TGTGCCAGCAGTTCTGACAGGGCATATGGCTACACCTTC
CDR3aa: CASSSDRAYGYTF

abundance: few
len: 13
j_gene: TRBJ2-3
d_gene: NA
v_gene: TRBV12-2
CDR3nt: TGTGCAAGTCGCCTACTCCGGGGGGATACGCAGTATTTT
CDR3aa: CASRLLRGDTQYF

abundance: few
len: 16
j_gene: TRBJ2-7
d_gene: TRBD1
v_gene: TRBV4-1
CDR3nt: TGCGCCAGCAGCCTAACGGGGCAGGGGGATGGCTACGAGCAGTACTTC
CDR3aa: CASSLTGQGDGYEQYF

abundance: NA
len: 14
j_gene: TRBJ2-1
d_gene: NA
v_gene: TRBV6-1
CDR3nt: TGTGCCAGCAGCCCGACGGGGTCCCACAATGAGCAGTTCTTC
CDR3aa: CASSPTGSHNEQFF

abundance: few
len: 15
j_gene: TRBJ1-5
d_gene: NA
v_gene: TRBV19
CDR3nt: TGTGCCAGTAGTATGGGAGGGGGACTCAATCAGCCCCAGCATTTT
CDR3aa: CASSMGGGLNQPQHF

abundance: few
len: 15
j_gene: TRBJ2-5
d_gene: TRBD1
v_gene: TRBV7-9
CDR3nt: TGTGCCAGCAGGAGGACAGGGGGGTTTCAAGAGACCCAGTACTTC
CDR3aa: CASRRTGGFQETQYF

abundance: NA
len: 15
j_gene: TRBJ2-5
d_gene: NA
v_gene: TRBV28
CDR3nt: TGTGCCAGCAGTTTTGGGACTTTGGGGGGAGAGACCCAGTACTTC
CDR3aa: CASSFGTLGGETQYF

abundance: many
len: 14
j_gene: TRBJ1-1
d_gene: NA
v_gene: TRBV29-1
CDR3nt: TGCAGCGTTGAAAGGGTAACAGGGAACACTGAAGCTTTCTTT
CDR3aa: CSVERVTGNTEAFF

abundance: few
len: 10
j_gene: TRBJ1-5
d_gene: NA
v_gene: TRBV29-1
CDR3nt: TGCAGCGTTGTCTGTCAGCCCCAGCATTTT
CDR3aa: CSVVCQPQHF

abundance: few
len: 14
j_gene: TRBJ2-5
d_gene: NA
v_gene: TRBV7-9
CDR3nt: TGTGCCAGCAGCTTAGTGGCAGGGAGAGAGACCCAGTACTTC
CDR3aa: CASSLVAGRETQYF

abundance: NA
len: 17
j_gene: TRBJ2-5
d_gene: NA
v_gene: TRBV4-1
CDR3nt: TGCGCCAGCAGCCTATACGTGGGGGGAGGAGGGCAAGAGACCCAGTACTTC
CDR3aa: CASSLYVGGGGQETQYF

abundance: NA
len: 14
j_gene: TRBJ2-2
d_gene: NA
v_gene: TRBV7-2
CDR3nt: TGTGCCAGCAGCTTATATGCCGGTACCGGGGAGCTGTTTTTT
CDR3aa: CASSLYAGTGELFF

abundance: NA
len: 12
j_gene: TRBJ2-7
d_gene: NA
v_gene: TRBV19
CDR3nt: TGTGCCAGTAGTGGGACCGGGGTGGAGCAGTACTTC
CDR3aa: CASSGTGVEQYF

abundance: few
len: 14
j_gene: TRBJ1-4
d_gene: NA
v_gene: TRBV28
CDR3nt: TGTGCCAGCAGTTCCGGGGCCGGCGAGGAAAAACTGTTTTTT
CDR3aa: CASSSGAGEEKLFF

abundance: NA
len: 14
j_gene: TRBJ2-7
d_gene: NA
v_gene: TRBV9
CDR3nt: TGTGCCAGCAGCGTCTCAGCGAGCTCCTACGAGCAGTACTTC
CDR3aa: CASSVSASSYEQYF

abundance: few
len: 17
j_gene: TRBJ1-1
d_gene: NA
v_gene: TRBV4-1
CDR3nt: TGCGCCAGCAGCCAAGTAACGTGGGCGGGTACTGGCACTGAAGCTTTCTTT
CDR3aa: CASSQVTWAGTGTEAFF

abundance: few
len: 15
j_gene: TRBJ2-1
d_gene: TRBD2
v_gene: TRBV5-1
CDR3nt: TGCGCCAGCAGCTTGAGCGGGGGCTCCTACAATGAGCAGTTCTTC
CDR3aa: CASSLSGGSYNEQFF

abundance: NA
len: 21
j_gene: TRBJ2-3
d_gene: NA
v_gene: TRBV7-7
CDR3nt: TGTGCCAGCAGCCCTCCGTCAAGCCAAGTTGACGGCCTTCCCTACACAGATACGCAGTATTTT
CDR3aa: CASSPPSSQVDGLPYTDTQYF

abundance: NA
len: 13
j_gene: TRBJ1-2
d_gene: NA
v_gene: TRBV29-1
CDR3nt: TGCACCACAAGTCGGGGGAGGATCAATGGCTACACCTTC
CDR3aa: CTTSRGRINGYTF

abundance: few
len: 15
j_gene: TRBJ1-4
d_gene: TRBD1
v_gene: TRBV30
CDR3nt: TGTGCCTGGTCGGGACAGGCAGCAACTAATGAAAAACTGTTTTTT
CDR3aa: CAWSGQAATNEKLFF

abundance: few
len: 13
j_gene: TRBJ1-1
d_gene: NA
v_gene: TRBV10-2
CDR3nt: TGCGCCAGCAGTGAGGGCAGGGTGACTGAAGCTTTCTTT
CDR3aa: CASSEGRVTEAFF

abundance: NA
len: 14
j_gene: TRBJ2-4
d_gene: NA
v_gene: TRBV5-1
CDR3nt: TGCGCCAGCAGCTTGGTAGGCGGAGAAAACATTCAGTACTTC
CDR3aa: CASSLVGGENIQYF

abundance: NA
len: 17
j_gene: TRBJ1-5
d_gene: NA
v_gene: TRBV18
CDR3nt: TGTGCCAGCTCACTACGGCAGGAGACATCAGCTAATCAGCCCCAGCATTTT
CDR3aa: CASSLRQETSANQPQHF

abundance: NA
len: 13
j_gene: TRBJ1-2
d_gene: NA
v_gene: TRBV6-5
CDR3nt: TGTGCCAGCAGTCCCTGGCTGAGCTATGGCTACACCTTC
CDR3aa: CASSPWLSYGYTF

abundance: NA
len: 14
j_gene: TRBJ2-7
d_gene: TRBD1
v_gene: TRBV7-2
CDR3nt: TGTGCCAGCAGCCCCCGACAGGGTATTACCGAGCAGTACTTC
CDR3aa: CASSPRQGITEQYF

abundance: few
len: 11
j_gene: TRBJ2-7
d_gene: NA
v_gene: TRBV11-2
CDR3nt: TGTGCCAGCAGCTTAGCACTCGAGCAGTACTTC
CDR3aa: CASSLALEQYF

abundance: few
len: 12
j_gene: TRBJ2-4
d_gene: NA
v_gene: TRBV30
CDR3nt: TGTGCCTGGAGTGTACAGGGAAACATTCAGTACTTC
CDR3aa: CAWSVQGNIQYF

abundance: NA
len: 14
j_gene: TRBJ2-1
d_gene: TRBD1
v_gene: TRBV7-9
CDR3nt: TGTGCCAGCAGCCGGGACAGGGCCTACAATGAGCAGTTCTTC
CDR3aa: CASSRDRAYNEQFF

abundance: few
len: 12
j_gene: TRBJ2-7
d_gene: NA
v_gene: TRBV4-1
CDR3nt: TGCGCCAGCAGCCAACAGGGTTACGAGCAGTACTTC
CDR3aa: CASSQQGYEQYF

abundance: NA
len: 17
j_gene: TRBJ1-6
d_gene: NA
v_gene: TRBV7-8
CDR3nt: TGTGCCAGCAGCCCCAGGTTCTTGAGGTCCTATAATTCACCCCTCCACTTT
CDR3aa: CASSPRFLRSYNSPLHF

abundance: NA
len: 14
j_gene: TRBJ2-3
d_gene: TRBD1
v_gene: TRBV6-1
CDR3nt: TGTGCCAGCAGTTCCGGGACAGGGGCTGATACGCAGTATTTT
CDR3aa: CASSSGTGADTQYF

abundance: NA
len: 13
j_gene: TRBJ2-3
d_gene: TRBD2
v_gene: TRBV10-3
CDR3nt: TGTGCCATCAGCCTAGCGGGGCTAGATACGCAGTATTTT
CDR3aa: CAISLAGLDTQYF

abundance: NA
len: 15
j_gene: TRBJ1-1
d_gene: NA
v_gene: TRBV7-2
CDR3nt: TGTGCCAGCAGCTTAGTTCAAGTGAGGAACACTGAAGCTTTCTTT
CDR3aa: CASSLVQVRNTEAFF

abundance: few
len: 14
j_gene: TRBJ1-3
d_gene: NA
v_gene: TRBV28
CDR3nt: TGTGCCAGCAGTTTCGGGGGAGTGGGAAACACCATATATTTT
CDR3aa: CASSFGGVGNTIYF

abundance: NA
len: 15
j_gene: TRBJ2-2
d_gene: TRBD2
v_gene: TRBV27
CDR3nt: TGTGCCAGCAGTATTAGCGGGGCGGTGGTCGGGGAGCTGTTTTTT
CDR3aa: CASSISGAVVGELFF

abundance: few
len: 16
j_gene: TRBJ2-5
d_gene: TRBD2
v_gene: TRBV7-7
CDR3nt: TGTGCTAGCAGCTTAGCCCGGCGGGGGGGCCAAGAGACCCAGTACTTC
CDR3aa: CASSLARRGGQETQYF

abundance: NA
len: 15
j_gene: TRBJ1-2
d_gene: TRBD1
v_gene: TRBV4-1
CDR3nt: TGCGCCAGCAGCCAAGGACAGGGGGCCGACTATGGCTACACCTTC
CDR3aa: CASSQGQGADYGYTF

abundance: few
len: 14
j_gene: TRBJ1-1
d_gene: TRBD1
v_gene: TRBV6-1
CDR3nt: TGTGCCAGCAGTCCAGACAGGGGCGGAACTGAAGCTTTCTTT
CDR3aa: CASSPDRGGTEAFF